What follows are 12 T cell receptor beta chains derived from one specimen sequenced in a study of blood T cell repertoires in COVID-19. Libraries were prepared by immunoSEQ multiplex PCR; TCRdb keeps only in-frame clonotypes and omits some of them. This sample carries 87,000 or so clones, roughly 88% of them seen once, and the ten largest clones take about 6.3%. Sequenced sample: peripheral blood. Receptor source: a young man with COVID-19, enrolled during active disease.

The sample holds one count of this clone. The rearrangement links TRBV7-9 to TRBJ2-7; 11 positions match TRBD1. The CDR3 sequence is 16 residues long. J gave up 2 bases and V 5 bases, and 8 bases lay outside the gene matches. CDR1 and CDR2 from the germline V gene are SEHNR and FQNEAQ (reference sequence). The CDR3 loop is CASSTFPGQGAYEQYF. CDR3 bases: TGTGCCAGCAGCACCTTCCCGGGACAGGGGGCCTACGAGCAGTACTTC. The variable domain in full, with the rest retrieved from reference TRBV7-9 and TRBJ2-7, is DTGVSQNPRHKITKRGQNVTFRCDPISEHNRLYWYRQTLGQGPEFLTYFQNEAQLEKSRLLSDRFSAERPKGSFSTLEIQRTEQGDSAMYLCASSTFPGQGAYEQYFGPGTRLTVT.

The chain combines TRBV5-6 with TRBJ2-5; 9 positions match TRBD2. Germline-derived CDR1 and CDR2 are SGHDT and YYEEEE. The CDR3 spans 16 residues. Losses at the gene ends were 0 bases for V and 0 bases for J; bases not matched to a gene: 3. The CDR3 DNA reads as TGTGCCAGCAGCTTGGTAACTAGCGGGTACCAAGAGACCCAGTACTTC. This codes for CASSLVTSGYQETQYF.

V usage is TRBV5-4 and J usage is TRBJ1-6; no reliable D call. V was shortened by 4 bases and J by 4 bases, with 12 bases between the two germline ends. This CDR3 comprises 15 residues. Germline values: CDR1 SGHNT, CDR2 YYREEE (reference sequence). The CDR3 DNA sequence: TGTGCCAGCAGCGGAGGGAGGATTTATAATTCACCCCTCCACTTT. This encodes CASSGGRIYNSPLHF.

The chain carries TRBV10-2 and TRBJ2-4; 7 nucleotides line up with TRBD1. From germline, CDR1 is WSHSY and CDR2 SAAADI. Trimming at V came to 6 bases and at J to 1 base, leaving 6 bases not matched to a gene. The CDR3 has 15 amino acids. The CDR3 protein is CASRNPDRAKNIQYF. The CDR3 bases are TGCGCCAGCAGAAACCCGGACAGGGCCAAAAACATTCAGTACTTC.

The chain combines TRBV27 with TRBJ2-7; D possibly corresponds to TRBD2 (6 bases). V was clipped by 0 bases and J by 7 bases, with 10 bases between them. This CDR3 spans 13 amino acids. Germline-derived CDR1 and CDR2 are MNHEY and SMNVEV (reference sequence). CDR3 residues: CASSLSVREEQYF. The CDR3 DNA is TGTGCCAGCAGTTTATCTGTCCGGGAGGAGCAGTACTTC.

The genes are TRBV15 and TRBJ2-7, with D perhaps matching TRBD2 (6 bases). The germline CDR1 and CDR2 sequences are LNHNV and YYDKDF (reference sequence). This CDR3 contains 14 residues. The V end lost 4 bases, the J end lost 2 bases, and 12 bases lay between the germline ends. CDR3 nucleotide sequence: TGTGCCACCAGCAATCGGGGGTTGACCTACGAGCAGTACTTC. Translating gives CATSNRGLTYEQYF.

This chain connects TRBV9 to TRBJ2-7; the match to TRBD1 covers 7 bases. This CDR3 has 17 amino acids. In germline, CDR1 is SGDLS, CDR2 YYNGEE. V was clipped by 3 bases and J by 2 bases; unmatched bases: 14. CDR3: CASSARDRLDPTYEQYF. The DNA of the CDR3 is TGTGCCAGCAGCGCCCGGGACAGACTCGACCCCACCTACGAGCAGTACTTC.

The CDR3 DNA is TGTGCCAGCAGTGCTTCCAGGGACAGGGGTCGAGAGACCCAGTACTTC. Amino acid sequence: CASSASRDRGRETQYF. The chain couples TRBV2 to TRBJ2-5, with 10 bases lining up with TRBD1. V lost 4 bases and J lost 4; bases outside the gene matches: 9. The CDR3 is 16 residues long. Germline loops: CDR1 SNHLY, CDR2 FYNNEI.

CDR3 DNA: TGTGCCAGCAGCCAAGGGTGGGGCGGAACTGAAGCTTTCTTT. This codes for CASSQGWGGTEAFF. The chain is built from TRBV14 and TRBJ1-1; perhaps TRBD1 as D (5 bases). This CDR3 region has 14 residues. In germline, CDR1 is SGHDN, CDR2 FVKESK. Trimming removed 1 base at V and 5 bases at J, with 11 bases between.

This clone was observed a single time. The CDR3, as DNA: TGTGCCAGCAGCGTAGGACAGGGCCGCTCCTACGAGCAGTACTTC. Translating gives CASSVGQGRSYEQYF. The chain links TRBV11-2 to TRBJ2-7, with TRBD1 matching over 8 bases. This CDR3 is built from 15 residues. Looked up from germline, CDR1 is SGHAT and CDR2 is FQNNGV. The V gene end was trimmed by 5 bases and the J gene end by 0 bases; junction bases not matched to a gene: 6.

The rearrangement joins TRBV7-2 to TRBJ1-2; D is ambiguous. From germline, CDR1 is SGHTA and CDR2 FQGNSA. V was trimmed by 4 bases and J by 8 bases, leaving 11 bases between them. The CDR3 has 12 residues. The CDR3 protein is CASSSGYVGYTF. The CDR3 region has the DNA TGTGCCAGCAGCTCAGGTTATGTCGGCTACACCTTC.

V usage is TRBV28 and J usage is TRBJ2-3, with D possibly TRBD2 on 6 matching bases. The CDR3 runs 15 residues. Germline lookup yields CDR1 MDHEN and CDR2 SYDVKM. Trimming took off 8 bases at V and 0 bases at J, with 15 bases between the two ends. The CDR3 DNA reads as TGTGCCAGCTTCGCGGGAAAGGCAAGCACAGATACGCAGTATTTT. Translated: CASFAGKASTDTQYF. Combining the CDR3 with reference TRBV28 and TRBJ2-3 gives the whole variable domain DVKVTQSSRYLVKRTGEKVFLECVQDMDHENMFWYRQDPGLGLRLIYFSYDVKMKEKGDIPEGYSVSREKKERFSLILESASTNQTSMYLCASFAGKASTDTQYFGPGTRLTVL.